This T cell receptor (beta chain) was captured by sequencing in a study of blood T cell repertoires in COVID-19. V gave up 6 bases and J gave up 4 bases, with 10 bases separating them. This CDR3 is 13 amino acids long. Germline V gene sequence: CDR1 MNHEY, CDR2 SVGAGI. Resolution of symptoms, clearance, or two negative PCRs was present in recovered Cohort 3 donors. The table came from immunoSEQ multiplex PCR; TCRdb's copy has only in-frame clones and leaves some out. The data hold approximately 250,000 clones, with about 89% observed a single time. This clonotype originated in a woman in her twenties or thirties who had recovered from COVID-19. Sequencing used PBMCs or T cells enriched from blood (not recorded which). V gene TRBV6-5 combines with J gene TRBJ1-5, with D unclear. The DNA of the CDR3 is TGTGCCAGCAGGCAGGTGAATAATCAGCCCCAGCATTTT. Protein product: CASRQVNNQPQHF.